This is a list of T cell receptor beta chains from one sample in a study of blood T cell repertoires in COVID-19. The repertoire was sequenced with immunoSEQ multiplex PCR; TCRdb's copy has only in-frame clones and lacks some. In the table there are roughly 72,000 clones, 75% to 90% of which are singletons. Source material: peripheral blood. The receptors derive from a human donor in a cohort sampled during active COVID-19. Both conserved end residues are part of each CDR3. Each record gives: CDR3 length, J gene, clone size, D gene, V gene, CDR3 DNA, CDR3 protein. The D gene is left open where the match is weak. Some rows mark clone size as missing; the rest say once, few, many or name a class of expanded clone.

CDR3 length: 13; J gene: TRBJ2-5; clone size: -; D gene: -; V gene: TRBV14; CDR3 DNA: TGTGCCAGCAGCCCCTTTTGGGCAGAGACCCAGTACTTC; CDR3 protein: CASSPFWAETQYF
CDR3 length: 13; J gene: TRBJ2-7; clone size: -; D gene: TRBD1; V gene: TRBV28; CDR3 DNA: TGTGCCAGCAGCGGGGACAGCTCCTACGAGCAGTACTTC; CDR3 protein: CASSGDSSYEQYF
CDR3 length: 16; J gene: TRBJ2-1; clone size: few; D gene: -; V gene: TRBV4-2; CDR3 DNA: TGTGCCAGCAGCCAAGAGGAGGGGAGCTCCTACAATGAGCAGTTCTTC; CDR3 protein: CASSQEEGSSYNEQFF
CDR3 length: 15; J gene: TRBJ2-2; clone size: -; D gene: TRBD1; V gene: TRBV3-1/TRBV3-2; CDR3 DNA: TGTGCCAGCAGCGCGACAGGGGCCTACACCGGGGAGCTGTTTTTT; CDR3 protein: CASSATGAYTGELFF
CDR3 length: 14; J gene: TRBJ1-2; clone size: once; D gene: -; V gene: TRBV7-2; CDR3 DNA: TGTGCCAGCAGCTTAGGTGAAGACATCGGTGGCTACACCTTC; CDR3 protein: CASSLGEDIGGYTF
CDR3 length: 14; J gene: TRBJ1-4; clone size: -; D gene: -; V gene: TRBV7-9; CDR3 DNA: TGTGCCAGCAGCCCCAGTACAACTAATGAAAAACTGTTTTTT; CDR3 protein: CASSPSTTNEKLFF
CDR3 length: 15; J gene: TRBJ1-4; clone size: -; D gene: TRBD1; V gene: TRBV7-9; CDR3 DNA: TGTGCCAGCAGCGGGCGGACAGGGGGGATTGAAAAACTGTTTTTT; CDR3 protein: CASSGRTGGIEKLFF
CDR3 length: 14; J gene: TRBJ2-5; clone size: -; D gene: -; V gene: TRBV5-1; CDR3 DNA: TGCGCCAGCAGCCCCGCCGGGTTCAGAGAGACCCAGTACTTC; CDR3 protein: CASSPAGFRETQYF
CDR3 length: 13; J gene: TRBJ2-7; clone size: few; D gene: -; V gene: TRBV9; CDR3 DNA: TGTGCCAGCAGCGCCGGGAGCTCCTACGAGCAGTACTTC; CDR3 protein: CASSAGSSYEQYF
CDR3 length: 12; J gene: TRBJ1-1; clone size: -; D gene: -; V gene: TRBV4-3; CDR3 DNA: TGCGCCAGCAGCCAAGTTGGGCGTGAAGCTTTCTTT; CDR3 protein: CASSQVGREAFF
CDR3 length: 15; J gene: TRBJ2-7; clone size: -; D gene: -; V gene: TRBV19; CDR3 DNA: TGTGCCAGTAGACCGACTTCGGGACTTAATTACGAGCAGTACTTC; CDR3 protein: CASRPTSGLNYEQYF
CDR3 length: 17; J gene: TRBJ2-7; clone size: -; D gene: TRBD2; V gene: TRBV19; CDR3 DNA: TGTGCCAGTAGTACCCAGTCTTCTAGCGGGTACTCCTACGAGCAGTACTTC; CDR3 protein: CASSTQSSSGYSYEQYF
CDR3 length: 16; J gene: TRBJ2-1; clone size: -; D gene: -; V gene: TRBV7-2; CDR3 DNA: TGTGCCAGCAGCGGAACCAGCGGTACCTCCTACAATGAGCAGTTCTTC; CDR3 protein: CASSGTSGTSYNEQFF
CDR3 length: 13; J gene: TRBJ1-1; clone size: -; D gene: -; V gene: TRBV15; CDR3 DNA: TGTGCCACCAGCAGAGAGTCGGACACTGAAGCTTTCTTT; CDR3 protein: CATSRESDTEAFF
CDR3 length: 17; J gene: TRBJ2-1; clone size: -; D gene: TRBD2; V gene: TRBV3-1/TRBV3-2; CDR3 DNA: TGTGCCAGCAGCCAAGATCGACTAGCGGGAGTATACAATGAGCAGTTCTTC; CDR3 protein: CASSQDRLAGVYNEQFF
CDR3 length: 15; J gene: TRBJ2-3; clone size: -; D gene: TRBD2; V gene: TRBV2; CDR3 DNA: TGTGCCAGCAGGGCGACTAGCGTCAGCACAGATACGCAGTATTTT; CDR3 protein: CASRATSVSTDTQYF
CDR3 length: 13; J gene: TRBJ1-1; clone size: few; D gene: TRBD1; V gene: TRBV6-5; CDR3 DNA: TGTGCCAGCAGACGACAGGGGGCCACTGAAGCTTTCTTT; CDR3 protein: CASRRQGATEAFF
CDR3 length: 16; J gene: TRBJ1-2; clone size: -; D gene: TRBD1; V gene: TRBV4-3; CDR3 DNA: TGCGCCAGCAGCCAAGGCGCCACCGGGACAGGGTCGCGCCGCACCTTC; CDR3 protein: CASSQGATGTGSRRTF
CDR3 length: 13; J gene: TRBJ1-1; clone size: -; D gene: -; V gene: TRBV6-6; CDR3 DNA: TGTGCCAGCAGTTCCCCTCGGGACTGGGAAGCTTTCTTT; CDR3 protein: CASSSPRDWEAFF
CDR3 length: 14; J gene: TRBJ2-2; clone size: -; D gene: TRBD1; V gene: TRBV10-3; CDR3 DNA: TGTGCCATCGGGATACAGGGGGCTCCCGGGGAGCTGTTTTTT; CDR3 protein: CAIGIQGAPGELFF
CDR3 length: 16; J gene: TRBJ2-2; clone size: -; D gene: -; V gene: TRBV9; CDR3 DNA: TGTGCCAGCAGCGTAGGGTGGAGGGCCGGGACCGGGGAGCTGTTTTTT; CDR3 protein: CASSVGWRAGTGELFF
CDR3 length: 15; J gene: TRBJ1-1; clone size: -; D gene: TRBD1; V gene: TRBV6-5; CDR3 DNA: TGTGCCAGCAGTTACTCGGGCAGGGGGCATACTGAAGCTTTCTTT; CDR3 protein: CASSYSGRGHTEAFF
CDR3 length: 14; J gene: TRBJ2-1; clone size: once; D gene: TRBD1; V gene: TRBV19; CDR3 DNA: TGTGCCAGTAGGGGGACAGGGATGGGCAATGAGCAGTTCTTC; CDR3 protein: CASRGTGMGNEQFF
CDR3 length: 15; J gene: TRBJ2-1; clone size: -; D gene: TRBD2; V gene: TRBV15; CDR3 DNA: TGTGCCACCAGCGGCACGGGACTAGCTGCCAATGAGCAGTTCTTC; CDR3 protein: CATSGTGLAANEQFF
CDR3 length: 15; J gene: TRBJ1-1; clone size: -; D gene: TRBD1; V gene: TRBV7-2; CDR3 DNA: TGTGCCAGCAGCTCGACAGGGGTCGTGAACACTGAAGCTTTCTTT; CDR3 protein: CASSSTGVVNTEAFF
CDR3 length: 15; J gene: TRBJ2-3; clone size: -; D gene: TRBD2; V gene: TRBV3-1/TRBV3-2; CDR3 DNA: TGTGCCAGCAGCCTTGGGACTAGAGAGACAGATACGCAGTATTTT; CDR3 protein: CASSLGTRETDTQYF
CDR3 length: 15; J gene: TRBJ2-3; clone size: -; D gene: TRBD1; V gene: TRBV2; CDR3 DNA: TGTGCCAGCAAACGGACAGGGAAAACATCGGATACGCAGTATTTT; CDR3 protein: CASKRTGKTSDTQYF
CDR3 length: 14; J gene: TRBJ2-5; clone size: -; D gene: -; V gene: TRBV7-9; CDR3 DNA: TGTGCCAGCAGCCAGGGCGGGACAGTGGAGACCCAGTACTTC; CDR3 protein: CASSQGGTVETQYF
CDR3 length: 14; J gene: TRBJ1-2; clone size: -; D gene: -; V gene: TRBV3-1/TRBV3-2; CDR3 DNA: TGTGCCAGTGCGCGCGGGGCAATAAAGTATGGCTACACCTTC; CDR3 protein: CASARGAIKYGYTF
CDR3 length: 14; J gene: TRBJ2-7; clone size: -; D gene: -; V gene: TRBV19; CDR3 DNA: TGTGCCAGTAGTATTACAGGTGCAGCCTACGAGCAGTACTTC; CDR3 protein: CASSITGAAYEQYF
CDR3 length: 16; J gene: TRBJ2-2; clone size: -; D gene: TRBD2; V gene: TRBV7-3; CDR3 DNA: TGTGCCAGCAGCTCCGGACTAGCAAGAGCTTTCGGGGAGCTGTTTTTT; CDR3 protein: CASSSGLARAFGELFF
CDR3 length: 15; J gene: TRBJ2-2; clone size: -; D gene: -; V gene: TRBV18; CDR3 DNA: TGTGCCAGCTCACCACGACAGACGAACACCGGGGAGCTGTTTTTT; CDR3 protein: CASSPRQTNTGELFF
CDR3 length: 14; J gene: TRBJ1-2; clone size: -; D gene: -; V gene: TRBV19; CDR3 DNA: TGTGCCAGTAGTACCCACCTTGTCGAGGATGGCTACACCTTC; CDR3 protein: CASSTHLVEDGYTF
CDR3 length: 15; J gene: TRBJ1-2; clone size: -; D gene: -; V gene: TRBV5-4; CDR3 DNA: TGTGCCAGCAGCGCCGCGGGGCAGGGCTTAAAGGGCTACACCTTC; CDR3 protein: CASSAAGQGLKGYTF
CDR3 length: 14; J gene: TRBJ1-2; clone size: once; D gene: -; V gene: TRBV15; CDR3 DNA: TGTGCCACCAGCAGACAGGGGACGTACTATGGCTACACCTTC; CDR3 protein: CATSRQGTYYGYTF
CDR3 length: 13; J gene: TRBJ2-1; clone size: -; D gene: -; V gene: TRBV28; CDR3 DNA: TGTGCCAGCAGTTTTAGGGGGTACAATGAGCAGTTCTTC; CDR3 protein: CASSFRGYNEQFF
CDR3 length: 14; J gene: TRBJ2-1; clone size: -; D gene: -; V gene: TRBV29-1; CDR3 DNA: TGCAGTTCTAGGAGGGAGGACCCCTACAATGAGCAGTTCTTC; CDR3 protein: CSSRREDPYNEQFF
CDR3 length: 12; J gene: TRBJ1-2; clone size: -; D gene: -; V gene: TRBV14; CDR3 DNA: TGTGCCAGCAGCCATTCAGGGTGGGGCTACACCTTC; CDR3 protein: CASSHSGWGYTF
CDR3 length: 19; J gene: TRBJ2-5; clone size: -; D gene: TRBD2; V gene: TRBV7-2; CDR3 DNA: TGTGCCAGCAGCTTAGAGGGCGGGGGACTAGCGGGCCTCCAAGAGACCCAGTACTTC; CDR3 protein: CASSLEGGGLAGLQETQYF
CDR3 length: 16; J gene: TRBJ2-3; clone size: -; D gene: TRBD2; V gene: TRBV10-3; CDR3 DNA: TGTGCCATCAGTGGACTAGCGGGGGGGGACACAGATACGCAGTATTTT; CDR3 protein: CAISGLAGGDTDTQYF
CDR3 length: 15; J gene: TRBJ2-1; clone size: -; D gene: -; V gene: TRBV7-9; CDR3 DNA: TGTGCCAGCAGCTTAGACTTCAGGGATTACAATGAGCAGTTCTTC; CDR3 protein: CASSLDFRDYNEQFF
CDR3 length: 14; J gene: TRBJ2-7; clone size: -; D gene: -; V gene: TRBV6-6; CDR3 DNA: TGTGCCAGCAGTACCCGGACGGGGATCTACGAGCAGTACTTC; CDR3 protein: CASSTRTGIYEQYF
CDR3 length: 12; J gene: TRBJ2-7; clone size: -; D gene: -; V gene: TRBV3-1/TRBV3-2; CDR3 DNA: TGTGCCAGCAGCAGGACATCCCTCGAGCAGTACTTC; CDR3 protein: CASSRTSLEQYF